These 7 T cell receptor beta chains were all obtained from the same sample, sequenced in a study of CD8 T cells in Susac syndrome. When the RNA was reverse transcribed, random hexamers were used with an input of about 0.45 to 1 ug. In TCRdb, the immunoSEQ multiplex PCR reads were re-called with MiXCR into one record per CDR3 protein. The sample consists of some 130,000 distinct CDR3 sequences, 95% of them appearing once. Material: CD8+ T cells from PBMCs. These receptors were obtained from a human donor with Susac syndrome.

The chain joins TRBV28 to TRBJ2-7; no firm D call. Per the germline V gene, CDR1 is MDHEN and CDR2 is SYDVKM. The CDR3 consists of 15 residues. Trimming pared 6 bases from V and 6 bases from J, leaving 21 bases between. In DNA form, the CDR3 reads TGTGCCAGCAGCTCCGTGTTGGGTGTGGCGTTCGAGCAGTACTTC. Translating it yields CASSSVLGVAFEQYF.

This rearrangement joins TRBV12-5 to TRBJ1-1; D is unclear. Germline V lookup: CDR1 LGHNT, CDR2 FRNRAP. The CDR3 length is 11 residues. V was cut by 6 bases and J by 2 bases, with 4 bases left in between. CDR3 sequence: CASGINTEAFF. In DNA, the CDR3 is TGTGCTAGTGGGATAAACACTGAAGCTTTCTTT.

A word on this clonotype: Because it lacks the conserved phenylalanine or tryptophan at the end, this CDR3 is likely a read error. The chain couples TRBV29-1 to TRBJ1-2, with D uncertain. V lost 4 bases and J 8 bases, leaving 17 bases between the germline ends. This CDR3 is built from 13 residues. Germline CDR1 and CDR2: SQVTM and ANQGSEA. This chain's CDR3 is CSVAWSESQGYTS. As DNA, the CDR3 is TGCAGCGTTGCCTGGTCAGAATCACAAGGCTACACCTCC.

The chain has TRBV13 and TRBJ1-1; 7 nucleotides align to TRBD1. Per germline, CDR1 PRHDT and CDR2 FYEKMQ (reference sequence). Unmatched junction bases numbered 8, after V lost 4 bases and J lost 3 bases. The CDR3 is 15 residues long. The CDR3 sequence is CASSSRLTGHTEAFF. In DNA form, the CDR3 reads TGTGCCAGCAGCTCCCGCCTGACAGGGCACACTGAAGCTTTCTTT.

The chain employs TRBV12-3 or TRBV12-4 and TRBJ1-2, with D tentatively TRBD1 (5 bases). The CDR3 contains 13 residues. V lost 3 bases, J lost 8 bases, and 13 bases lay in between. As DNA, the CDR3 is TGTGCCAGCAGTTTGGGGCTGCTGGACGGCTACACCTTC. Its translation: CASSLGLLDGYTF.

V gene TRBV3-1 combines with J gene TRBJ2-7; TRBD2 matches at 8 bases. Losses at the gene ends were 5 bases for V and 3 bases for J; bases not matched to a gene: 12. The germline V gene encodes CDR1 LGHDT and CDR2 YNNKEL (reference sequence). The CDR3 extends over 16 amino acids. CDR3 sequence (DNA): TGTGCCAGCAGCGGGGGGCTGAGCGGGAGATTCTACGAGCAGTACTTC. This sequence encodes CASSGGLSGRFYEQYF.

This clonotype was seen just once. This rearrangement joins TRBV6-6 to TRBJ1-1; D is perhaps TRBD1 (6 bases). This CDR3 is 16 amino acids long. The germline V gene encodes CDR1 MNHNY and CDR2 SVGAGI (reference sequence). Trimming took off 0 bases at V and 3 bases at J, with 14 bases between the two ends. CDR3 loop: CASSYSLTGSDTEAFF. The CDR3 coding sequence is TGTGCCAGCAGTTACTCTCTTACAGGGTCGGACACTGAAGCTTTCTTT.